This TCR beta chain was observed in a study of control samples from healthy donors and cancer patients. Using immunoSEQ multiplex PCR, the repertoire was profiled, and TCRdb retains in-frame clones only, with some absent. This table holds 150,000 or so clones, about 95% found once. The sequence was collected from a man in his sixties with colorectal cancer. What was sequenced was PBMCs.

The CDR3, as DNA: TGCGCCAGCAGCTTGGAAGGGACAACTAATGAAAAACTGTTTTTT. Protein product: CASSLEGTTNEKLFF. The gene calls are TRBV5-1 and TRBJ1-4, with D uncertain. With 0 bases removed from V and 0 bases from J, the gap between germline ends came to 6 bases. The CDR3 is 15 amino acids. CDR1 and CDR2 (germline): SGHRS, YFSETQ.